This TCR beta chain originates from a study of blood T cells in healthy people across ages. Together with a sample-barcoded 5' primer, a J-beta primer mix was included in a second PCR lasting about 6 to 12 cycles. With 12 random nucleotides, a template-switch adaptor tagged each individual cDNA molecule. MiXCR, run by TCRdb on the 5' RACE reads, gives a single entry per CDR3 protein. The table records around 1.5 million distinct CDR3 sequences, 42% of them present only once. The CDR3 is 15 amino acids. The V gene's germline CDR1 is ENHRY and CDR2 SYGVKD. The ends lost 6 bases at V and 4 bases at J; junction bases unmatched: 8.

V usage is TRBV10-3 and J usage is TRBJ2-5; 10 positions match TRBD2. This TCR was recovered from a woman between 18 and 30 years old in good health. Specimen: blood. CDR3 in amino acids: CAIRSAGGPVETQYF. CDR3 in DNA: TGTGCCATCAGATCAGCGGGAGGGCCGGTAGAGACCCAGTACTTC.